This T cell receptor beta chain was sequenced during a study of cytomegalovirus exposure and HLA in healthy donors. As for the study in general: Across some 400 genotyped donors, around 80% landed in the Caucasian-associated ancestry cluster. Study findings and constraints: The authors judged a highly shared variant cluster likely a sequencing artifact. When analyzed later, a missense DCLRE1C variant was found to be linked to TCR beta V- and J-gene trimming.

Healthy donors of bone marrow made up the group. PCR amplification relied on 60 Vbeta primers (plus 13 Jbeta primers). Sequencing was performed with immunoSEQ multiplex PCR; in TCRdb, only in-frame clones are kept and a portion is missing. The sample has roughly 200,000 clones; over 80% are singletons. This CDR3 contains 14 residues. V was trimmed by 5 bases and J by 3 bases, leaving 14 bases between them. CDR1 is MNHEY, CDR2 SVGAGI, per germline. About this clone: Its target is not known.

The sample was PBMCs. V and J are TRBV6-5 and TRBJ2-7; D is perhaps TRBD1 (5 bases). The receptor was derived from a man between 50 and 59 years old in good health and CMV-seronegative. Here the CDR3 reads CASSPQGRSYEQYF. Here the CDR3 DNA reads TGTGCCAGCAGTCCCCAGGGAAGAAGCTACGAGCAGTACTTC.